The source of this TCR beta chain is a study of shared clonotypes between healthy human individuals. Sequenced by immunoSEQ multiplex PCR; TCRdb stores in-frame clones only, minus some. Among around 1.1 million clones listed, around 82% were seen once. A CD45RA-negative memory subset and a CD45RA+ naive subset were separated from the CD4+ cells. CDR1 and CDR2 from the germline V gene are ENHRY and SYGVKD. Trimming removed 3 bases from V and 6 bases from J, with 15 bases in between. The CDR3 length is 14 residues. The clonotype was recovered from a man aged 18 to 29 in good health. Some clones in this sample may be carry-over from other donors' samples. Sequencing was performed on memory CD4+ T cells from PBMCs. Subset indicated: CD45RA-negative fraction. This rearrangement joins TRBV10-3 to TRBJ2-7, with a tentative D call TRBD2 (6 bases). CDR3 protein: CAISDYDGSSEQYF. The DNA for the CDR3 is TGTGCCATCAGTGACTATGACGGGAGTAGCGAGCAGTACTTC.